The TCR beta chain under discussion was sequenced for a study of blood T cell repertoires in COVID-19. About the research overall: There were acute and convalescent COVID-19 samples, and they came from the United States, Italy and Spain. The analysed material was cDNA or gDNA that came from T cells, B-cell-depleted T cells, or PBMCs.

In the study's own analysis: For nucleated cells, counts were estimated from reference gene primer amplification. The data were produced by immunoSEQ multiplex PCR, yet TCRdb's version contains in-frame clones alone and is incomplete. V, J and clone size are those of that table, while D and trimming were read from the DNA. The sample shows 75,000 to 95,000 clones, 75% to 85% of them seen only once. The CDR3 length is 15 residues. Per germline, CDR1 MNHEY and CDR2 SVGAGI. The V end was cut by 2 bases, the J end by 0 bases, with 11 bases between. This TCR was recovered from a woman over 75 with active or convalescent COVID-19. Sequencing used peripheral blood. The chain employs TRBV6-5 and TRBJ2-7, with unresolved D. Written as DNA, the CDR3 is TGTGCCAGCAGTTACCAACAGTTGGGCTCCTACGAGCAGTACTTC. It yields the protein CASSYQQLGSYEQYF.